Presented here are 18 T cell receptor beta chains from one specimen sequenced in a study of identical twins' blood T cells (dated by TCRdb to 2013 to 2014). Library creation used 5' RACE. The listed sequencing device is Illumina Genome Analyzer IIx. In-frame beta chains were kept once TCRdb had trimmed the public reads at Q25 with fastp and called clones with MiXCR. Rows with one shared CDR3 protein collapse into an entry with the most common genes and DNA. The sample table holds 300,000 to 450,000 distinct CDR3 sequences, of which about 28% were seen once. Around 5.6% of the sample lies in the top ten. Sequenced: PBMCs. These receptors all stem from a woman aged 18 to 49 in good health.

This clonotype was observed a few times. CDR3 amino acids: CASSEWKFNQPQHF. The CDR3 region has the DNA TGTGCCAGCAGTGAGTGGAAGTTCAATCAGCCCCAGCATTTT. J is TRBJ1-5 and V is TRBV2; the D is unclear. This CDR3 contains 14 residues. V dropped 3 bases and J dropped 3 bases, with 9 bases sitting between them. The germline CDR1 and CDR2 sequences are SNHLY and FYNNEI.

V and J are TRBV6-5 and TRBJ2-4, with a weak D call TRBD2 (6 bases). CDR1 is MNHEY and CDR2 is SVGAGI in the germline V gene. The length of the CDR3 is 16 residues. V was trimmed by 4 bases and J by 3 bases, leaving 16 bases between them. CDR3 amino acids: CASSSPLAALKNIQYF. CDR3 nucleotide sequence: TGTGCCAGCAGTTCCCCTTTAGCGGCTCTCAAAAACATTCAGTACTTC.

This clonotype was detected many times. This chain uses TRBV15 with TRBJ1-2; D not resolved. Trimming took 0 bases from V and 8 from J, leaving 13 bases between them. The CDR3 is 14 residues long. From germline, CDR1 is LNHNV and CDR2 YYDKDF (reference sequence). CDR3 DNA: TGTGCCACCAGCAGAGACCCGACGAACTGGGGCTACACCTTC. It specifies CATSRDPTNWGYTF.

This clonotype was seen a few times. This chain joins TRBV7-2 and TRBJ1-6; D gene ambiguous. V dropped 1 base and J dropped 9 bases, with 7 bases sitting between them. Looked up from germline, CDR1 is SGHTA and CDR2 is FQGNSA. The CDR3 loop spans 13 amino acids. In nucleotides, the CDR3 is TGTGCCAGCAGCTTAGTAGGAAGTTCACCCCTCCACTTT. Its protein product is CASSLVGSSPLHF.

The chain employs TRBV29-1 and TRBJ1-1; no clear D gene. This CDR3 is built from 11 residues. Germline CDR1 and CDR2: SQVTM and ANQGSEA. Trimming left V 4 bases short and J 3 bases short, with 6 bases between. CDR3 protein: CSVVEDTEAFF. CDR3 DNA: TGCAGCGTTGTTGAGGACACTGAAGCTTTCTTT. The complete variable domain, with remaining parts taken from reference TRBV29-1 and TRBJ1-1, reads SAVISQKPSRDICQRGTSLTIQCQVDSQVTMMFWYRQQPGQSLTLIATANQGSEATYESGFVIDKFPISRPNLTFSTLTVSNMSPEDSSIYLCSVVEDTEAFFGQGTRLTVV.

This clonotype has a handful of counts. The chain combines TRBV9 with TRBJ1-3; possibly TRBD1 for D (6 bases). This CDR3 comprises 16 residues. Trimming removed 3 bases from V and 4 bases from J, with 17 bases in between. Germline V CDR1 and CDR2: SGDLS, YYNGEE. The CDR3 loop reads CASSAPQGLSGNTIYF. In nucleotides, the CDR3 is TGTGCCAGCAGCGCTCCACAGGGACTCTCGGGAAACACCATATATTTT.

V and J are TRBV6-1 and TRBJ1-5; 8 bases fit TRBD1. The CDR3 runs 16 residues. CDR1 is MNHNS, CDR2 SASEGT, per germline. V lost 2 bases to trimming and J lost 7 bases; unmatched junction nucleotides: 10. CDR3 in DNA: TGTGCCAGCAGTGAATGGTTTAACAGGGGGGAGCAGCCCCAGCATTTT. Translation: CASSEWFNRGEQPQHF.

This clonotype was detected a few times. The chain is built from TRBV2 and TRBJ1-1, with D tentatively TRBD1 (6 bases). CDR1 is SNHLY and CDR2 is FYNNEI in the germline V gene. This CDR3 region has 14 residues. V shed 6 bases and J shed 4 bases, with 15 bases lying between them. The CDR3 DNA reads as TGTGCCAGCAGGGACCAACAGGGCGCCACTGAAGCTTTCTTT. Translated: CASRDQQGATEAFF.

This chain's CDR3 is CASSQESGGTDTQYF. In nucleotides, the CDR3 is TGTGCCAGCAGCCAAGAGTCAGGGGGCACAGATACGCAGTATTTT. The rearrangement links TRBV3-1 to TRBJ2-3; perhaps TRBD1 as D (6 bases). The CDR3 loop spans 15 amino acids. Germline CDR1 and CDR2: LGHDT and YNNKEL (reference sequence). V lost 0 bases to trimming and J lost 1 base, with 8 bases between them.

This clonotype was detected a few times. The chain employs TRBV7-9 and TRBJ1-2, with a possible D match to TRBD1 (5 bases). Germline V gene data show CDR1 as SEHNR and CDR2 as FQNEAQ (reference sequence). V lost 2 bases and J lost 7, with 14 bases in between. The length of the CDR3 is 14 residues. CDR3 region: CASSLQLFGGGYTF. CDR3 coding DNA: TGTGCCAGCAGCTTACAACTCTTCGGGGGTGGCTACACCTTC.

As for this clonotype: Relative to the germline gene, one junction end is altered; a read error may explain this. The V and J genes are TRBV7-9 and TRBJ1-2, with D tentatively TRBD1 (6 bases). The germline gives CDR1 SEHNR, CDR2 FQNEAQ (reference sequence). The CDR3 has 13 residues. The CDR3 bases are TGTGCCAGCGGCTTAGCCGGGGGCGATGGCTACACCTTC. Its protein is CASGLAGGDGYTF.

This clonotype showed up just a few times. The V gene is TRBV6-2 or TRBV6-3, the J gene TRBJ1-5; D gene uncertain. V lost 2 bases and J lost 6, with 8 bases in between. CDR1 MNHEY and CDR2 SVGEGT come from the germline V gene. The CDR3 is 13 residues long. CDR3 bases: TGTGCCAGCAGTTACGCCCGGGTTCAGCCCCAGCATTTT. Amino acid sequence: CASSYARVQPQHF.

The chain links TRBV20-1 to TRBJ2-2; D possibly corresponds to TRBD1 (5 bases). Germline V gene data show CDR1 as DFQATT and CDR2 as SNEGSKA (reference sequence). The CDR3 consists of 14 residues. Trimming stripped 3 bases from V and 6 bases from J, with 14 bases between. The CDR3 protein is CSASPTVVPGELFF. CDR3 DNA: TGCAGTGCTAGTCCGACAGTTGTCCCCGGGGAGCTGTTTTTT.

This clonotype was counted a few times. V and J are TRBV10-2 and TRBJ2-7; D is perhaps TRBD1 or TRBD2 (5 bases each). Trimming shortened V by 6 bases and J by 3 bases, and 9 bases separated the two germline ends. The germline CDR1 and CDR2 sequences are WSHSY and SAAADI. This CDR3 is built from 12 residues. This CDR3 reads CASRGEDYEQYF. Written as DNA, the CDR3 is TGCGCCAGCAGGGGGGAAGACTACGAGCAGTACTTC.

The chain links TRBV12-3 or TRBV12-4 to TRBJ2-2; D not resolved. This CDR3 spans 15 amino acids. V gave up 5 bases and J gave up 2 bases, with 12 bases separating them. Here the CDR3 DNA reads TGTGCCAGCAGTCTCCAAAGGACCAACACCGGGGAGCTGTTTTTT. Amino acids: CASSLQRTNTGELFF.

This clonotype was found many times. The chain has TRBV12-3 or TRBV12-4 and TRBJ1-5, with a weak D call TRBD1 (5 bases). CDR3 size: 15 residues. Between the trimmed V and J ends, which lost 3 bases and 5 bases, there was a span of 14 bases. The CDR3 DNA is TGTGCCAGCAGTTTTGCTAGGACATATGATCAGCCCCAGCATTTT. Amino acid sequence: CASSFARTYDQPQHF.

CDR3 bases: TGTGCCAGCAGTTCGATGGCCGCCAATGAAAAACTGTTTTTT. Amino acids: CASSSMAANEKLFF. This chain uses TRBV6-5 with TRBJ1-4; D is undetermined. CDR3 size: 14 residues. The ends were cut back, 4 bases at V and 5 bases at J, with 11 bases in the middle. Germline-derived CDR1 and CDR2 are MNHEY and SVGAGI.

The chain is built from TRBV6-6 and TRBJ2-5, with 8 bases that match TRBD2. V shed 5 bases and J 0 bases; nucleotides not matched to a gene: 8. The CDR3 is 16 amino acids. Germline CDR1 reads MNHNY; CDR2 reads SVGAGI (reference sequence). As DNA, the CDR3 is TGTGCCAGCAGTCAAGCTAGCGGGCCGTACCAAGAGACCCAGTACTTC. This translates into CASSQASGPYQETQYF.